These 2 T cell receptor beta chains came from one sample sequenced in a study of cytomegalovirus exposure and HLA in healthy donors. Data came from immunoSEQ multiplex PCR; TCRdb stores just in-frame clones and leaves some out. This sample has tens of thousands of clones; over 95% occur once, and the top ten carry about 2.4%. The sample comprised PBMCs. The receptors originated from a young man in good health and CMV-seronegative.

The CDR3 spells CASGQGKVPLHF. CDR3 in DNA: TGTGCCAGCGGACAGGGCAAAGTCCCCCTCCACTTT. The rearrangement links TRBV19 to TRBJ1-6; 8 bases are shared with TRBD1. Per germline, CDR1 LNHDA and CDR2 SQIVND (reference sequence). The junction had 8 bases not matched to a gene; V was cut back by 9 bases and J by 13 bases. This CDR3 is 12 amino acids long. Full variable domain (rest looked up from reference TRBV19 and TRBJ1-6): DGGITQSPKYLFRKEGQNVTLSCEQNLNHDAMYWYRQDPGQGLRLIYYSQIVNDFQKGDIAEGYSVSREKKESFPLTVTSAQKNPTAFYLCASGQGKVPLHFGNGTRLTVT.

The chain is built from TRBV19 and TRBJ2-5; unclear D gene. CDR3 length equals 12 residues. The germline gives CDR1 LNHDA, CDR2 SQIVND (reference sequence). V was shortened by 0 bases and J by 4 bases, with 3 bases between the two germline ends. CDR3 amino acids: CASSIDRETQYF. Written as DNA, the CDR3 is TGTGCCAGTAGTATAGATCGAGAGACCCAGTACTTC.